The source of this TCR beta chain is a study of blood T cell repertoires in COVID-19. Overall study: Sample material is recorded as cDNA or gDNA derived from T cells, B-cell-depleted T cells, or PBMCs.

With V trimmed by 2 bases and J by 10 bases, 4 bases remained unmatched. The CDR3 is 12 residues long. In the original analysis: Estimates of nucleated cell counts were drawn from the amplification of reference gene primers. TCRdb's copy holds only in-frame clones and misses some; the assay was immunoSEQ multiplex PCR. For V, J and clone size, that table is used; D and trimming come from the DNA. The repertoire consists of over 95,000 clones, with about 89% occurring once and the leading ten covering about 18%. The clonotype comes from a human donor with acute or convalescent COVID-19. The donor label of this sample is uncertain. V gene TRBV12-3 or TRBV12-4 combines with J gene TRBJ1-2; TRBD1 agrees at 7 bases. The sequencing sample was made of peripheral blood. The DNA of the CDR3 is TGTGCCAGCAGTTTAAGCGGACAGGCCTACACCTTC. This translates into CASSLSGQAYTF.